A selection of T cell receptor beta chains follows, all from one sample in a study of control samples from healthy donors and cancer patients. Assay: immunoSEQ multiplex PCR; the TCRdb copy retains only in-frame clones and omits some. The sample yields some 130,000 clones, 90% seen once. The specimen was blood. The source is a man aged 40-49 years in good health. The CDR3 runs from the conserved cysteine through the conserved F or W. D genes are given only for firm matches. Rows may omit the clone size; those that give it use once, few, many or a size class.

j_call	v_call	d_call	clone_size	cdr3_aa	cdr3_nt
TRBJ2-1	TRBV24-1	-	-	CATSPASGQRDEQFF	TGTGCCACCAGCCCGGCCTCTGGTCAAAGGGATGAGCAGTTCTTC
TRBJ1-2	TRBV13	-	-	CASSPNRAYGYTF	TGTGCCAGCAGCCCTAACAGGGCCTATGGCTACACCTTC
TRBJ1-2	TRBV28	TRBD1	-	CASSRPGTGGVYGYTF	TGTGCCAGCAGTCGACCTGGGACAGGGGGCGTCTATGGCTACACCTTC
TRBJ1-5	TRBV7-2	TRBD1	once	CASSYGTGKGQPQHF	TGTGCCAGCAGCTACGGGACAGGAAAGGGTCAGCCCCAGCATTTT
TRBJ1-1	TRBV3-1/TRBV3-2	-	-	CASSHKLNTEAFF	TGTGCCAGCAGCCACAAGCTGAACACTGAAGCTTTCTTT
TRBJ2-2	TRBV27	-	-	CASRLPGTGELFF	TGTGCCAGCAGACTACCCGGGACCGGGGAGCTGTTTTTT
TRBJ2-5	TRBV6-5	-	once	CASKIGASQETQYF	TGTGCCAGCAAAATTGGCGCGAGCCAAGAGACCCAGTACTTC
TRBJ1-3	TRBV7-3	-	-	CASSFGGYGNTIYF	TGTGCCAGCAGCTTTGGGGGGTATGGAAACACCATATATTTT
TRBJ1-2	TRBV9	-	-	CASSTNHPDPNYGYTF	TGTGCCAGCAGCACAAACCACCCAGATCCTAACTATGGCTACACCTTC
TRBJ1-1	TRBV13	TRBD1	-	CASSLGRTDRGLNTEAFF	TGTGCCAGCAGCTTAGGCCGAACGGACAGGGGGCTTAACACTGAAGCTTTCTTT
TRBJ2-7	TRBV3-1/TRBV3-2	-	-	CASSQAAVSYEQYF	TGTGCCAGCAGCCAAGCGGCAGTGTCCTACGAGCAGTACTTC
TRBJ2-5	TRBV11-1	-	-	CASSPRTQPGETQYF	TGTGCCAGCAGCCCTAGGACCCAACCGGGGGAGACCCAGTACTTC
TRBJ2-3	TRBV6-1	TRBD2	-	CASSEGASGYTQYF	TGTGCCAGCAGTGAAGGGGCTAGCGGGTATACGCAGTATTTT
TRBJ1-6	TRBV6-5	-	-	CASRDRDGNSPLHF	TGTGCCAGCAGGGACCGGGACGGTAATTCACCCCTCCACTTT
TRBJ2-5	TRBV5-1	-	-	CASSEPTGRETQYF	TGCGCCAGCTCGGAACCGACAGGGAGGGAGACCCAGTACTTC
TRBJ2-1	TRBV29-1	-	-	CSVEQGGGEVYNEQFF	TGCAGCGTTGAACAGGGTGGAGGGGAGGTTTACAATGAGCAGTTCTTC
TRBJ2-1	TRBV28	-	-	CASRDPGLRSSEQFF	TGTGCCAGCAGGGACCCGGGGCTTCGGTCGAGTGAGCAGTTCTTC
TRBJ2-7	TRBV6-6	-	-	CASSIGHYEQYF	TGTGCCAGCAGTATTGGACACTACGAGCAGTACTTC
TRBJ2-3	TRBV5-8	-	-	CASSYLQRGGLKAGTQYF	TGTGCCAGCAGCTACCTACAAAGGGGGGGACTCAAGGCGGGGACGCAGTATTTT
TRBJ1-1	TRBV6-5	-	-	CASSYGRGNTEAFF	TGTGCCAGCAGTTATGGTCGCGGGAACACTGAAGCTTTCTTT
TRBJ2-1	TRBV2	TRBD1	-	CASRADRVDEQFF	TGTGCCAGCAGAGCGGACAGGGTGGATGAGCAGTTCTTC
TRBJ2-7	TRBV6-6	TRBD1	-	CASSQRQGYEQYF	TGTGCCAGCAGCCAACGACAGGGCTACGAGCAGTACTTC
TRBJ2-5	TRBV10-3	-	-	CAISWTEAEETQYF	TGTGCCATCAGTTGGACAGAAGCTGAAGAGACCCAGTACTTC
TRBJ1-3	TRBV19	-	once	CASSETVSSGNTIYF	TGTGCCAGTAGTGAGACAGTGAGCTCTGGAAACACCATATATTTT
TRBJ2-7	TRBV5-6	TRBD1	-	CASSLVGGQGRGEQYF	TGTGCCAGCAGCTTGGTTGGGGGACAGGGAAGAGGGGAGCAGTACTTC
TRBJ2-1	TRBV3-1/TRBV3-2	-	-	CASSQQGSNEQFF	TGTGCCAGCAGCCAGCAGGGGAGCAATGAGCAGTTCTTC
TRBJ2-7	TRBV6-6	TRBD1	-	CASSLLPRGQSPSYEQYF	TGTGCCAGCAGTCTCCTACCGAGGGGACAGTCCCCTTCCTACGAGCAGTACTTC
TRBJ2-7	TRBV5-1	-	-	CASSLDSVYEQYF	TGCGCCAGCAGCTTGGATAGTGTCTACGAGCAGTACTTC
TRBJ2-7	TRBV27	-	-	CASSRGRMYEQYF	TGTGCCAGCAGTCGAGGCCGAATGTACGAGCAGTACTTC
TRBJ1-6	TRBV28	-	once	CAGSGTANSPLHF	TGTGCCGGCTCCGGGACCGCAAATTCACCCCTCCACTTT
TRBJ2-7	TRBV28	-	few	CASRLQGKHEQYF	TGTGCCAGCAGACTCCAGGGGAAACACGAGCAGTACTTC
TRBJ2-2	TRBV7-3	-	-	CASSSLLMNTGELFF	TGTGCCAGCAGCTCCCTTCTTATGAACACCGGGGAGCTGTTTTTT
TRBJ2-5	TRBV28	-	-	CASSPQGWQETQYF	TGTGCCAGCAGTCCCCAGGGTTGGCAAGAGACCCAGTACTTC
TRBJ1-2	TRBV28	-	-	CASSLTEPNYGYTF	TGTGCCAGCAGTTTGACAGAACCTAACTATGGCTACACCTTC
TRBJ2-5	TRBV5-6	TRBD2	-	CASSLYGTSGGRETQYF	TGTGCCAGCAGCTTGTATGGGACTAGCGGGGGTAGGGAGACCCAGTACTTC
TRBJ1-5	TRBV19	TRBD1	-	CASSPGQGRAQPQHF	TGTGCCAGTAGTCCGGGACAGGGGCGGGCCCAGCCCCAGCATTTT
TRBJ1-1	TRBV5-1	-	-	CASSSIRGAEAFF	TGCGCCAGCAGCTCGATCCGGGGCGCTGAAGCTTTCTTT
TRBJ1-4	TRBV3-1/TRBV3-2	-	few	CASSAIMSREKLFF	TGTGCCAGCAGCGCAATTATGAGTAGGGAAAAACTGTTTTTT
TRBJ2-7	TRBV6-2/TRBV6-3	-	-	CASSHRGTLSYEQYF	TGTGCCAGCAGTCACCGGGGGACTCTCTCCTACGAGCAGTACTTC
TRBJ1-1	TRBV2	-	-	CASSPTGYGEAFF	TGTGCCAGCAGCCCCACAGGGTACGGGGAAGCTTTCTTT
TRBJ1-4	TRBV5-5	TRBD1	-	CASSPRFAGTGNEKLFF	TGTGCCAGCAGCCCCCGGTTTGCCGGGACAGGGAATGAAAAACTGTTTTTT
TRBJ2-2	TRBV29-1	-	-	CSVRSRNTGELFF	TGCAGCGTTCGCTCCAGAAACACCGGGGAGCTGTTTTTT
TRBJ2-3	TRBV7-7	-	-	CASSTGTRNTDTQYF	TGTGCTAGCAGTACCGGGACCCGCAACACAGATACGCAGTATTTT
TRBJ1-3	TRBV13	-	once	CASSLRQGGNTIYF	TGTGCCAGCAGCTTAAGGCAGGGCGGAAACACCATATATTTT
TRBJ1-2	TRBV3-1/TRBV3-2	-	-	CASTRAGGESGYTF	TGTGCCAGCACCAGGGCGGGGGGCGAATCTGGCTACACCTTC
TRBJ2-1	TRBV5-1	TRBD1	-	CASQPGQGFLGEQFF	TGCGCCAGCCAACCGGGACAGGGTTTTTTGGGGGAGCAGTTCTTC
TRBJ1-5	TRBV30	-	-	CAWGGVGNQPQHF	TGTGCCTGGGGAGGGGTTGGCAATCAGCCCCAGCATTTT
TRBJ1-1	TRBV4-1	-	-	CASSQDRRGITEAFF	TGCGCCAGCAGCCAAGATCGTCGGGGGATCACTGAAGCTTTCTTT
TRBJ2-1	TRBV7-2	TRBD2	-	CASSSKTSGEQFF	TGTGCCAGCAGTTCTAAGACTAGCGGGGAGCAGTTCTTC
TRBJ1-6	TRBV6-5	TRBD1	-	CASRHGTGGNSPLHF	TGTGCCAGCAGACATGGGACAGGGGGTAATTCACCCCTCCACTTT
TRBJ1-2	TRBV19	-	-	CASNREVGYGYTF	TGTGCCAGTAACCGGGAGGTTGGGTATGGCTACACCTTC